This T cell receptor (beta chain) was found in a study of T-cell memory formation after mild COVID-19. Study-level findings and limits: Several responding clones turned up in pre-infection memory, indicating that cross-reactive memory may have taken part. Among CD4+ contracting clones, most were CM and EM, and CD8+ ones EMRA.

CDR1 and CDR2 (germline): DFQATT, SNEGSKA (reference sequence). The length of the CDR3 is 15 residues. The V end lost 1 base, the J end lost 8 bases, and 19 bases lay between the germline ends. Using constant-segment primers, 5'RACE produced TCR alpha and TCR beta cDNA libraries carrying sample barcodes and UMIs. TCRdb reprocessed the 5' RACE reads with MiXCR, giving one entry per CDR3 protein. The sample lists 550,000 to 700,000 distinct CDR3 sequences, roughly 17% occurring once. With regard to this clonotype: Its target is unknown.

The V gene is TRBV20-1, the J gene TRBJ2-3, with a tentative D call TRBD1 (5 bases). The sequence came from an adult woman who had mild COVID-19 (a few samples of this study predate the infection). Cell type and time point are not known. The sequencing sample was made of PBMCs or a T cell subset sorted from them (not recorded which). CDR3 loop: CSARGSRTLVVTQYF. CDR3 bases: TGCAGTGCTAGAGGATCAAGGACACTCGTAGTTACGCAGTATTTT.